The 7 T cell receptor beta chains listed next were all sequenced from one sample in a study of T cell changes during pregnancy in multiple sclerosis. Sequenced by immunoSEQ multiplex PCR; TCRdb stores in-frame clones only, minus some. The sample lists 45,000 to 55,000 clones; 70% to 90% were seen once. This sample comprised peripheral blood, obtained in the first trimester of pregnancy. The receptors stem from a female donor with multiple sclerosis, enrolled in a pregnancy study.

V is TRBV19 and J is TRBJ1-2; 7 bases match TRBD1. The CDR3 has 13 residues. The J segment lost 8 bases and the V segment lost 7 bases, leaving 10 bases of the junction unmatched. Germline lookup yields CDR1 LNHDA and CDR2 SQIVND (reference sequence). CDR3 sequence (DNA): TGTGCCAGTAAGATGACAGGGCCCCACGGCTACACCTTC. This sequence encodes CASKMTGPHGYTF.

The chain recombines TRBV2 with TRBJ1-4; 8 nucleotides match TRBD1. The J segment lost 5 bases and the V segment lost 8 bases, leaving 7 bases of the junction unmatched. CDR1 is SNHLY and CDR2 is FYNNEI in the germline V gene. The CDR3 is 14 residues long. For the CDR3, the DNA is TGTGCCAGCGGGACAGGATTTGGGAATGAAAAACTGTTTTTT. Amino acid sequence: CASGTGFGNEKLFF. Variable domain in full (rest from reference TRBV2 and TRBJ1-4): EPEVTQTPSHQVTQMGQEVILRCVPISNHLYFYWYRQILGQKVEFLVSFYNNEISEKSEIFDDQFSVERPDGSNFTLKIRSTKLEDSAMYFCASGTGFGNEKLFFGSGTQLSVL.

The chain is built from TRBV11-2 and TRBJ1-4; D is uncertain. Germline-derived CDR1 and CDR2 are SGHAT and FQNNGV. This CDR3 has 15 residues. The ends were cut back, 5 bases at V and 3 bases at J, with 13 bases in the middle. CDR3 region: CASSPEGVANEKLFF. In nucleotides, the CDR3 is TGTGCCAGCAGCCCCGAGGGTGTCGCTAATGAAAAACTGTTTTTT.

V usage is TRBV7-2 and J usage is TRBJ2-3; tentative D call: TRBD2 (6 bases). This CDR3 has 14 residues. The ends were cut back, 5 bases at V and 6 bases at J, with 15 bases in the middle. Germline CDR1 and CDR2: SGHTA and FQGNSA. CDR3 nucleotide sequence: TGTGCCAGCAGCGTGGGACTTCCCCCCGATACGCAGTATTTT. Encoded protein: CASSVGLPPDTQYF.

The chain recombines TRBV5-1 with TRBJ2-2, with TRBD2 matching over 13 bases. Germline assignment: CDR1 SGHRS and CDR2 YFSETQ. CDR3 length: 19 amino acids. V lost 2 bases, J lost 6 bases, and 13 bases stayed unmatched. The CDR3 nucleotides read TGCGCCAGCAGCTTCGGACTAGCGGGGGAGATGGGATCCCCCGGGGAGCTGTTTTTT. This codes for CASSFGLAGEMGSPGELFF.

This chain links TRBV5-6 with TRBJ2-5, with D possibly matching TRBD1 (6 bases). V was pared by 1 base and J by 4 bases, with 11 bases between. The CDR3 has 14 residues. CDR1 is SGHDT, CDR2 YYEEEE, per germline. Written as DNA, the CDR3 is TGTGCCAGCAGCTTGCTAACAGGGCTAGAGACCCAGTACTTC. Protein: CASSLLTGLETQYF.

The V gene is TRBV30, the J gene TRBJ1-5; 8 bases agree with TRBD1. The CDR3 is 13 amino acids. Looked up from germline, CDR1 is GTSNPN and CDR2 is SVGIG (reference sequence). V shed 4 bases, J shed 7 bases, and the junction held 6 bases outside the gene matches. The CDR3 coding sequence is TGTGCCTGGAAGGGCAGGGGGCAACAGCCCCAGCATTTT. It yields the protein CAWKGRGQQPQHF. Complete variable domain (other parts from reference TRBV30 and TRBJ1-5): SQTIHQWPATLVQPVGSPLSLECTVEGTSNPNLYWYRQAAGRGLQLLFYSVGIGQISSEVPQNLSASRPQDRQFILSSKKLLLSDSGFYLCAWKGRGQQPQHFGDGTRLSIL.